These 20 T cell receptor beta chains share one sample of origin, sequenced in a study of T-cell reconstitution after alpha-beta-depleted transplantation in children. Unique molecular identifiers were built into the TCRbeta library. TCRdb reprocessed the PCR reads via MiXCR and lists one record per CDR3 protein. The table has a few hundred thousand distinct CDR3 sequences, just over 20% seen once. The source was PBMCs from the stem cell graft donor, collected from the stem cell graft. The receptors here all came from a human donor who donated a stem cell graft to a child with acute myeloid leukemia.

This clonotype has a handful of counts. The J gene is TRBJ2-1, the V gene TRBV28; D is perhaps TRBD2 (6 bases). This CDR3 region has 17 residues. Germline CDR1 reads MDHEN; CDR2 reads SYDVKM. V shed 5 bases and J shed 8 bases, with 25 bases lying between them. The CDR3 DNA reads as TGTGCCAGCAGTACACTACCAGGCGTGGAAGGGAGGTATGAGCAGTTCTTC. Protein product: CASSTLPGVEGRYEQFF.

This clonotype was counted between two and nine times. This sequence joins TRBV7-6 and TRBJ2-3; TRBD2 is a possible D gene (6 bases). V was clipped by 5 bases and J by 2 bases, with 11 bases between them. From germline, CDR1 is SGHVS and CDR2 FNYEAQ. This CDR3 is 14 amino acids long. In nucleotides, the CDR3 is TGTGCCAGCAGCCCGGGACTGAACACAGATACGCAGTATTTT. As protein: CASSPGLNTDTQYF.

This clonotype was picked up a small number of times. CDR3 in amino acids: CASSPTDSEQFF. The CDR3 DNA sequence: TGTGCCAGCAGCCCGACGGACTCTGAGCAGTTCTTC. The chain carries TRBV7-6 and TRBJ2-1; maybe TRBD2 (5 bases). Germline CDR1 is SGHVS and CDR2 is FNYEAQ. The V gene lost 5 bases and the J gene lost 9 bases, with 11 bases spanning the gap. The CDR3 covers 12 residues.

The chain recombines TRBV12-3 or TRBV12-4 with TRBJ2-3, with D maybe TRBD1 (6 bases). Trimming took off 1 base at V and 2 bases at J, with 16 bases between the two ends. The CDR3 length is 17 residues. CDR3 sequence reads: CASSLDRRQAATDTQYF. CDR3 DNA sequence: TGTGCCAGCAGTTTAGACCGTCGACAGGCGGCCACAGATACGCAGTATTTT.

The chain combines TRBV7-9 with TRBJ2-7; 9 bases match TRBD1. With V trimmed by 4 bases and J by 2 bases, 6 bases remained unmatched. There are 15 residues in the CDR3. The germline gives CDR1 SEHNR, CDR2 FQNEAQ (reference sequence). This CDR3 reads CASSSFGTGTYEQYF. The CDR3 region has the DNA TGTGCCAGCAGCTCCTTCGGGACAGGGACCTACGAGCAGTACTTC.

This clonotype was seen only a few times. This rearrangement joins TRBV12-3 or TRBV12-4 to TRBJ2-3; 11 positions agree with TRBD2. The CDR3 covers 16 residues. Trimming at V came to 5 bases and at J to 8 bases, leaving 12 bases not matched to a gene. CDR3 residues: CASSTRLAGWGGTQYF. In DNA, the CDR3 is TGTGCCAGCAGTACAAGACTAGCGGGATGGGGGGGTACGCAGTATTTT.

CDR3 bases: TGTGCCAGCAGCTTCACCACCGGGACAGGGGGCGGAGGAAACACCATATATTTT. It specifies CASSFTTGTGGGGNTIYF. The chain is built from TRBV11-1 and TRBJ1-3, with 12 bases fitting TRBD1. The CDR3 has 18 amino acids. The trim removed 3 bases at V and 4 bases at J, leaving 10 bases unmatched. Germline-derived CDR1 and CDR2 are SGHAT and FQDESV (reference sequence).

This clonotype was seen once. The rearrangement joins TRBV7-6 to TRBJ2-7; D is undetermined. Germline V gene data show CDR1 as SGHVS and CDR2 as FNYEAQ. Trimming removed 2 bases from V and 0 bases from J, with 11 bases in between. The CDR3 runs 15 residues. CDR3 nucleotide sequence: TGTGCCAGCAGCTTAAGCAGGCTTAGCTCCTACGAGCAGTACTTC. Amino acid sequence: CASSLSRLSSYEQYF.

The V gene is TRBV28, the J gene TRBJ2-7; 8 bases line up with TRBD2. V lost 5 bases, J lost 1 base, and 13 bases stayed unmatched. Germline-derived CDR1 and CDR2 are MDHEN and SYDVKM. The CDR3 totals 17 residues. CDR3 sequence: CASSTQPGLGTSYEQYF. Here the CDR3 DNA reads TGTGCCAGCAGTACCCAACCGGGACTAGGAACGTCCTACGAGCAGTACTTC.

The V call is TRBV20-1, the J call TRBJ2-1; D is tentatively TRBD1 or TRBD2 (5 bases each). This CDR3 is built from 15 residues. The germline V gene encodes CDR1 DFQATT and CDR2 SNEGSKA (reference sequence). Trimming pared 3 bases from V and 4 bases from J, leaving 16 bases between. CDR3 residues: CSARPRGSTYNEQFF. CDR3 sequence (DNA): TGCAGTGCTAGGCCCCGGGGCTCTACGTACAATGAGCAGTTCTTC.

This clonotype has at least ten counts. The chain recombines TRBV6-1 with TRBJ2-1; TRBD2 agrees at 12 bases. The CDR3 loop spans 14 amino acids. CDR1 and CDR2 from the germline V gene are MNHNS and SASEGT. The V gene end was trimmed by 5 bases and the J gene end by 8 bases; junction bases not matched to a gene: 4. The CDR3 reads CASSLAGGTDEQFF. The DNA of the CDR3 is TGTGCCAGCAGTCTAGCGGGAGGGACGGATGAGCAGTTCTTC.

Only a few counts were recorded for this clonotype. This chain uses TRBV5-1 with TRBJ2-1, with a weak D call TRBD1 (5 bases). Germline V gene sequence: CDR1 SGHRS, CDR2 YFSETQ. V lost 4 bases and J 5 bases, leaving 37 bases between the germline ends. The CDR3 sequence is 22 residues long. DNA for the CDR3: TGCGCCAGCAGCCCACCTCCTAAGTCAGGGATCCAGTCCTACCCCGCTAACAATGAGCAGTTCTTC. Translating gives CASSPPPKSGIQSYPANNEQFF.

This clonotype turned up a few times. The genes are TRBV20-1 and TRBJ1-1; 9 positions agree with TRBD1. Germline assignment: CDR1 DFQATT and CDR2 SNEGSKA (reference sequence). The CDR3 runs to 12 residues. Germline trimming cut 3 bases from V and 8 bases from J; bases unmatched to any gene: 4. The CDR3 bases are TGCAGTGCTAGGCGACAGGGGGGGGAAGCTTTCTTT. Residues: CSARRQGGEAFF.

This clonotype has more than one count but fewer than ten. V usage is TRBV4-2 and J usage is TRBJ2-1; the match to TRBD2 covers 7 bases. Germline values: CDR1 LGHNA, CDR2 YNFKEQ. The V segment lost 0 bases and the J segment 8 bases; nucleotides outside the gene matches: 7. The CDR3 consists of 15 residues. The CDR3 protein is CASSQEWREGHEQFF. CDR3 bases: TGTGCCAGCAGCCAAGAATGGAGGGAGGGGCATGAGCAGTTCTTC.

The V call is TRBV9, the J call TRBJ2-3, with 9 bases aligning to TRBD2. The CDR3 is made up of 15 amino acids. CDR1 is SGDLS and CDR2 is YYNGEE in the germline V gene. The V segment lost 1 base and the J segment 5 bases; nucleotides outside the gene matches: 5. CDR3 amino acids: CASSVSGSGRDTQYF. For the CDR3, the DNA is TGTGCCAGCAGCGTATCGGGTAGCGGGAGAGATACGCAGTATTTT. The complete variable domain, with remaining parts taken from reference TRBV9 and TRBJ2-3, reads DSGVTQTPKHLITATGQRVTLRCSPRSGDLSVYWYQQSLDQGLQFLIQYYNGEERAKGNILERFSAQQFPDLHSELNLSSLELGDSALYFCASSVSGSGRDTQYFGPGTRLTVL.

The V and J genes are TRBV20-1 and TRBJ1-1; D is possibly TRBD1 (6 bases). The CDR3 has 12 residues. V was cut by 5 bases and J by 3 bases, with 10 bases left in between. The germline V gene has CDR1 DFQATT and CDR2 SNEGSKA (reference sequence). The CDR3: CSAYTGHTEAFF. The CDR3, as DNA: TGCAGTGCTTATACAGGGCACACTGAAGCTTTCTTT.

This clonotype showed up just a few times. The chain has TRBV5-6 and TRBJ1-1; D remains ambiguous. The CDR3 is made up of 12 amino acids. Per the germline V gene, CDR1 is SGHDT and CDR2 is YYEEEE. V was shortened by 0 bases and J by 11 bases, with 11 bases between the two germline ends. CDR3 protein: CASSLDPGWAFF. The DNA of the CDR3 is TGTGCCAGCAGCTTGGACCCGGGCTGGGCTTTCTTT.

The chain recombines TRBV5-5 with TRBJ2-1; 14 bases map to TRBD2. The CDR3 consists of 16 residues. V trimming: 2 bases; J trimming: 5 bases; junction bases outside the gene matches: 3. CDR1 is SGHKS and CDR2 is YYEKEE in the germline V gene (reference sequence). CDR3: CASSFGTSGSHNEQFF. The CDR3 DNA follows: TGTGCCAGCAGCTTCGGGACTAGCGGGAGTCACAATGAGCAGTTCTTC.

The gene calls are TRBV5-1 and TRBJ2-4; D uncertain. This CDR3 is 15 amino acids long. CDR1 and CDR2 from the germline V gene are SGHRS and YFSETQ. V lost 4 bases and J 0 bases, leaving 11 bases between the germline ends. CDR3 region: CASSRDGLAKNIQYF. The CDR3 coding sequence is TGCGCCAGCAGCAGGGATGGGCTAGCCAAAAACATTCAGTACTTC. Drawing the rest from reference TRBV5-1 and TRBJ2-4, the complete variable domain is KAGVTQTPRYLIKTRGQQVTLSCSPISGHRSVSWYQQTPGQGLQFLFEYFSETQRNKGNFPGRFSGRQFSNSRSEMNVSTLELGDSALYLCASSRDGLAKNIQYFGAGTRLSVL.

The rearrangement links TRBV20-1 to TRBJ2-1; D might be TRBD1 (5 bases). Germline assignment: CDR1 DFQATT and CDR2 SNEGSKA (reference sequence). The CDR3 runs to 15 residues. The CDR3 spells CSWGQGPGSYNEQFF. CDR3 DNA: TGCAGCTGGGGCCAGGGTCCCGGCTCCTACAATGAGCAGTTCTTC.